The 11 T cell receptor beta chains below were found in one sample sequenced in a study of immune characterization of retroperitoneal liposarcoma. MiXCR, run by TCRdb on the PCR reads, gives a single entry per CDR3 protein. This table has more than 900 distinct CDR3 sequences, about 18% appearing once. Sequencing input: tumor tissue. These receptors were obtained from a male donor with retroperitoneal liposarcoma.

By sample share, this clonotype is large (0.1 to 1%). This chain connects TRBV6-1 to TRBJ2-1; D gene ambiguous. The J call is in doubt because the DNA end fits TRBJ2-7 better. Germline V gene sequence: CDR1 MNHNS, CDR2 SASEGT. The CDR3 runs 11 residues. DNA for the CDR3: TGTGCCAGCAGCACATGGGGCGAGCAGTACTTC. Translated: CASSTWGEQYF.

This rearrangement joins TRBV6-8 to TRBJ2-3, with D possibly matching TRBD2 (6 bases). This CDR3 is 17 amino acids long. V was shortened by 6 bases and J by 0 bases, with 19 bases between the two germline ends. CDR1 is MNHGY, CDR2 SAAAGT, per germline. The CDR3 DNA reads as TGTGCCAGCAGCCCTTTTAGCGGAGGGTCTAGCACAGATACGCAGTATTTT. Its translation: CASSPFSGGSSTDTQYF.

J is TRBJ2-7 and V is TRBV6-2 or TRBV6-3; D is unclear. The J call may be wrong; the DNA end is better matched by TRBJ2-5. Germline lookup yields CDR1 MNHEY and CDR2 SVGEGT. The CDR3 is 14 amino acids. The CDR3, as DNA: TGTGCCAGCAGTTACTCGTCATCGGTAGAGACCCAGTACTTC. As protein: CASSYSSSVETQYF.

This clonotype is labeled as medium-sized. The chain combines TRBV7-2 with TRBJ2-3; D is unresolved. The CDR3 contains 13 residues. V was cut by 0 bases and J by 6 bases, with 7 bases left in between. Germline V CDR1 and CDR2: SGHTA, FQGNSA. CDR3 loop: CASSLAPQDTQYF. DNA of the CDR3: TGTGCCAGCAGCTTAGCTCCACAGGATACGCAGTATTTT.

This clonotype is labeled medium-sized. V usage is TRBV12-5 and J usage is TRBJ2-1; D gene ambiguous. V was cut by 4 bases and J by 13 bases, with 23 bases left in between. The CDR3 covers 15 residues. Germline V lookup: CDR1 LGHNT, CDR2 FRNRAP. DNA of the CDR3: TGTGCTAGTGGTTCCAACGTGAGCTTGACGGAGACCCAGTTCTTC. This translates into CASGSNVSLTETQFF.

This clonotype is labeled as large (0.1 to 1%). The chain has TRBV6-1 and TRBJ2-2, with TRBD1 matching over 7 bases. The ends lost 6 bases at V and 0 bases at J; junction bases unmatched: 10. Germline CDR1 MNHNS, CDR2 SASEGT. The CDR3 totals 17 residues. CDR3 region: CASSSDAGTANTGELFF. The CDR3 coding sequence is TGTGCCAGCAGCTCGGACGCCGGGACAGCGAACACCGGGGAGCTGTTTTTT.

This clonotype rates as medium-sized. The V call is TRBV7-2, the J call TRBJ1-1; D unresolved. The CDR3 is made up of 14 amino acids. Germline CDR1 is SGHTA and CDR2 is FQGNSA. V was trimmed by 0 bases and J by 1 base, leaving 6 bases between them. The CDR3: CASSLAIRNTEAFF. CDR3 bases: TGTGCCAGCAGCTTAGCGATAAGGAACACTGAAGCTTTCTTT.

This clonotype is medium-sized (0.01 to 0.1%) in the sample. The genes are TRBV6-1 and TRBJ2-5; 10 nucleotides agree with TRBD2. The CDR3 consists of 12 residues. Germline loops: CDR1 MNHNS, CDR2 SASEGT. Losses at the gene ends were 10 bases for V and 5 bases for J; bases not matched to a gene: 4. The CDR3 nucleotides read TGTGCCACACGAGCGGGAGGGGAGACCCAGTACTTC. It specifies CATRAGGETQYF.

This clonotype is judged medium-sized (0.01 to 0.1%). The chain joins TRBV6-6 to TRBJ2-1; D ambiguous. The J call may be mistaken, given a closer DNA end match to TRBJ2-7. The CDR3 has 16 amino acids. The germline V gene has CDR1 MNHNY and CDR2 SVGAGI (reference sequence). CDR3 in DNA: TGTGCCAGCAGTTACGGCGCAAGGCTAGTGGGCTACGAGCAGTACTTC. It yields the protein CASSYGARLVGYEQYF.

Judged by abundance, this clonotype is medium-sized (0.01 to 0.1%). The chain is built from TRBV12-3 or TRBV12-4 and TRBJ2-3; either TRBD1 or TRBD2 may fit D (5 bases each). The tail of the sequence fits TRBJ2-5 better, so the J call may be wrong. This CDR3 spans 16 amino acids. The CDR3: CASSLAPGAGGETQYF. CDR3 DNA: TGTGCCAGCAGTTTAGCCCCCGGGGCCGGTGGAGAGACCCAGTACTTC.

By sample fraction, this clonotype is large. The V call is TRBV6-1, the J call TRBJ2-3, with 8 bases that match TRBD2. Germline V lookup: CDR1 MNHNS, CDR2 SASEGT. Trimming at V came to 8 bases and at J to 0 bases, leaving 10 bases not matched to a gene. This CDR3 comprises 16 residues. The CDR3 nucleotides are TGTGCCAGCCTCCCTTCGGGGGGGGTAAGCACAGATACGCAGTATTTT. Translated, it gives CASLPSGGVSTDTQYF.